This TCR beta chain was identified in a study of identical twins. cDNA carried unique molecular identifiers, and a universal primer site was added by template switching. MiXCR, applied by TCRdb to the 5' RACE reads, yields one record per CDR3 protein. The sample shows 500,000 to 550,000 distinct CDR3 sequences, under 25% of them seen only once. V lost 6 bases and J lost 6; bases outside the gene matches: 5. The length of the CDR3 is 14 residues. Germline V gene lookup returns CDR1 SGHTA and CDR2 FQGTGA. These data also formed part of another study, on yellow fever vaccine responses in identical twins.

The sequenced sample consisted of CD4+ T cells sorted from blood. The sequence derives from a woman aged 18-30 years in good health. The chain joins TRBV7-3 to TRBJ2-1; 10 bases align to TRBD1. The CDR3 protein is CASSPGTGANEQFF. The DNA for the CDR3 is TGTGCCAGCAGTCCCGGGACAGGGGCCAATGAGCAGTTCTTC.